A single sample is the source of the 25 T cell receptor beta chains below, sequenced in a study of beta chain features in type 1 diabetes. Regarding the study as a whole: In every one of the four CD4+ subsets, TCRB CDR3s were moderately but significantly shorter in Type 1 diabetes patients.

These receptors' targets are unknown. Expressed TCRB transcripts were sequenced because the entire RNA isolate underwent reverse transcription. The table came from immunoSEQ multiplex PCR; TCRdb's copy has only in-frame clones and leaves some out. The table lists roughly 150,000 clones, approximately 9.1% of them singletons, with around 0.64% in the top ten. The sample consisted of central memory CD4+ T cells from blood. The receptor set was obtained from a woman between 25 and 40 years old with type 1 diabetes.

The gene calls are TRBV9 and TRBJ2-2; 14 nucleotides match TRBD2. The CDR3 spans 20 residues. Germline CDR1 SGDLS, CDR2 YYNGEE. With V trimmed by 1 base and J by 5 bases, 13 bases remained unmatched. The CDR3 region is CASSVTIGTSGSVGTGELFF. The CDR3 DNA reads TGTGCCAGCAGCGTAACGATTGGGACTAGCGGGAGTGTTGGGACCGGGGAGCTGTTTTTT.

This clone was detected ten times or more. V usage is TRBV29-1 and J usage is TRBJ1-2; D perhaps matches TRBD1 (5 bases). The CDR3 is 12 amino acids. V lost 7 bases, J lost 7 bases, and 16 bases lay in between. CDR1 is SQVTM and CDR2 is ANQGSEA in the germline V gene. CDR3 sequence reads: CSAKDTGRGYTF. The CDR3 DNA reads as TGCAGCGCTAAGGACACCGGACGTGGCTACACCTTC.

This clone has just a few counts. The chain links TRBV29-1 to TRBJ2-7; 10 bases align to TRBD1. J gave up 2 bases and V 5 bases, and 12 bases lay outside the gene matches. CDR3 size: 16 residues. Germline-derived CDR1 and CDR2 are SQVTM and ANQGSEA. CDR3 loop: CSVMIGTGEWAYEQYF. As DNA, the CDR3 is TGCAGCGTTATGATCGGGACAGGGGAGTGGGCCTACGAGCAGTACTTC.

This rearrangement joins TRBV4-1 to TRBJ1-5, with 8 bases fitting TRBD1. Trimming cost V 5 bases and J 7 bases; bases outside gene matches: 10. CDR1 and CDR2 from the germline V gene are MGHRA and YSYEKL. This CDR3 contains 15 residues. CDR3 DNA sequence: TGCGCCAGCAGCATGGACAGGGAGGATTGGCAGCCCCAGCATTTT. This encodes CASSMDREDWQPQHF.

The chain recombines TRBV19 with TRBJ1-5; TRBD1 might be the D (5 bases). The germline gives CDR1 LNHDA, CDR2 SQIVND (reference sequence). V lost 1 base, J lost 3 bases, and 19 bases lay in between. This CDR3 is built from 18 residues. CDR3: CASSIGGPAGGVNQPQHF. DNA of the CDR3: TGTGCCAGTAGTATAGGAGGCCCTGCAGGAGGGGTCAATCAGCCCCAGCATTTT.

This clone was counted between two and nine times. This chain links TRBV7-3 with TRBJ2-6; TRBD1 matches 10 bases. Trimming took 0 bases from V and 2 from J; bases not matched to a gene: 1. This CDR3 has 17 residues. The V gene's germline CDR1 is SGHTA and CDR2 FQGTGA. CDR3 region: CASSLTGTGAGANVLTF. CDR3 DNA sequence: TGTGCCAGCAGCTTAACGGGGACAGGGGCTGGGGCCAACGTCCTGACTTTC.

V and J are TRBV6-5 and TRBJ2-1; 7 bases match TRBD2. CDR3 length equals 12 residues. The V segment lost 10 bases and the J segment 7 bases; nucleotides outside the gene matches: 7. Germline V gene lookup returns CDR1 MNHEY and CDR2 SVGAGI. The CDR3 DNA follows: TGTGCCACCGCGGGAGTGAAAAATGAGCAGTTCTTC. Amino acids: CATAGVKNEQFF.

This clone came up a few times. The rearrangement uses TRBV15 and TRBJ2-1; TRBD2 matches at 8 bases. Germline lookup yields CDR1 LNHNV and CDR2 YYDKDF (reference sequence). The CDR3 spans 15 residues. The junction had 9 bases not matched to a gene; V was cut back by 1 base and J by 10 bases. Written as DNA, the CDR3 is TGTGCCACCAGCAGAGTCCTAGCGGGCCTGAAGGAGCAGTTCTTC. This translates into CATSRVLAGLKEQFF.

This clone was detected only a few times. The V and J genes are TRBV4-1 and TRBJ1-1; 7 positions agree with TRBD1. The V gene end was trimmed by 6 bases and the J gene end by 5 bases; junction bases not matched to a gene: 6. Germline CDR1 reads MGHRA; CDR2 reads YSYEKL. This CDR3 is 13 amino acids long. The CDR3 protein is CASRDTGVTEAFF. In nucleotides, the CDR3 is TGCGCCAGCAGGGACACAGGGGTAACTGAAGCTTTCTTT.

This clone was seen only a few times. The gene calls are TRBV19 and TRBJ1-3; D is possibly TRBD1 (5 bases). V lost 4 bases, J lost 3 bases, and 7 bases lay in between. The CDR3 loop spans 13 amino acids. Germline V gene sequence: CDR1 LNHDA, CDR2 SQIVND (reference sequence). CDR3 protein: CASSNQGGNTIYF. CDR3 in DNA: TGTGCCAGTAGTAACCAGGGTGGAAACACCATATATTTT. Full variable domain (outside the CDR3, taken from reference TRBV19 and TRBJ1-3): DGGITQSPKYLFRKEGQNVTLSCEQNLNHDAMYWYRQDPGQGLRLIYYSQIVNDFQKGDIAEGYSVSREKKESFPLTVTSAQKNPTAFYLCASSNQGGNTIYFGEGSWLTVV.

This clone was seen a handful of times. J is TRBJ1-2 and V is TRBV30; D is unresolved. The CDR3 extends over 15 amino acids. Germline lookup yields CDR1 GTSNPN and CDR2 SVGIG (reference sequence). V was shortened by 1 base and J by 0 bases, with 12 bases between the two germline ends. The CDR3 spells CAWSERARANYGYTF. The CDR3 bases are TGTGCCTGGAGTGAGAGGGCCCGAGCTAACTATGGCTACACCTTC.

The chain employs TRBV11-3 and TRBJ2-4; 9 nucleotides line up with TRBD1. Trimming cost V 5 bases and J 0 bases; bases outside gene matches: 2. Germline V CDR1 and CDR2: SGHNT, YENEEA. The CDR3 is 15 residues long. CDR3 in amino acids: CASSPGQGAKNIQYF. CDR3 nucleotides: TGTGCCAGCAGCCCGGGACAGGGAGCCAAAAACATTCAGTACTTC.

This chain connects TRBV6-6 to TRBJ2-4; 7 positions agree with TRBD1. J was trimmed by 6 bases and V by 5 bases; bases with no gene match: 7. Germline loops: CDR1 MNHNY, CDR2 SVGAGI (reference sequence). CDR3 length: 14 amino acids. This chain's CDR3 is CASSTGQDRNIQYF. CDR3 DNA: TGTGCCAGCAGTACCGGACAGGATAGAAACATTCAGTACTTC.

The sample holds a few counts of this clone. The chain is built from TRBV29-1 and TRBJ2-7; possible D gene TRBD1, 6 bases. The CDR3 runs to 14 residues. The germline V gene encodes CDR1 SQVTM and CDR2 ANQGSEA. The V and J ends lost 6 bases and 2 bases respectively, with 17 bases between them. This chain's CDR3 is CSVFEQGFTYEQYF. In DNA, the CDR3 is TGCAGCGTCTTCGAACAGGGTTTCACCTACGAGCAGTACTTC.

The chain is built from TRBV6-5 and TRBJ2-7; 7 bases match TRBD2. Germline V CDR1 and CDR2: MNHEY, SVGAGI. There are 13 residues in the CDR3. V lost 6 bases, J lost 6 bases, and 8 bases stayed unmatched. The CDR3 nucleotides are TGTGCCAGCAGAGGACTAGTCTGGTCCGAGCAGTACTTC. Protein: CASRGLVWSEQYF.

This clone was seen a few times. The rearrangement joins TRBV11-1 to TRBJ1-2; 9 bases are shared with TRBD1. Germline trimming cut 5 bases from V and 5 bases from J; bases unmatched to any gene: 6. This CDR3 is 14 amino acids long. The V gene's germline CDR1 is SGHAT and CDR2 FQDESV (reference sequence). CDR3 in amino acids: CASSPTGGIYGYTF. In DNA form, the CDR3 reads TGTGCCAGCAGCCCGACAGGGGGTATTTATGGCTACACCTTC.

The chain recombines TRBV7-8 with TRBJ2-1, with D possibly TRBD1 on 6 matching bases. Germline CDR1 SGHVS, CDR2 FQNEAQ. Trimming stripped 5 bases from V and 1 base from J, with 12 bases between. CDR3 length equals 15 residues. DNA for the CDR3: TGTGCCAGCAGCCCTAGACAGGTTTCCTACAATGAGCAGTTCTTC. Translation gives CASSPRQVSYNEQFF.

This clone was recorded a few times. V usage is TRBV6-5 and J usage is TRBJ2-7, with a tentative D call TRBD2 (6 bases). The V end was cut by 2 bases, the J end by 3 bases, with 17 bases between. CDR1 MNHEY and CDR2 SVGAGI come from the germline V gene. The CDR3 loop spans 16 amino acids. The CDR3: CASSYPNRDFHYEQYF. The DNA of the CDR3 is TGTGCCAGCAGTTACCCCAACCGGGACTTCCACTACGAGCAGTACTTC.

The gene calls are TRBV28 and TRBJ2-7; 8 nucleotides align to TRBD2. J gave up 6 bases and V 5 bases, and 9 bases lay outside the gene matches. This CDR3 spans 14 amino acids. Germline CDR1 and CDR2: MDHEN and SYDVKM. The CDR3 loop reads CASSGSGMGLEQYF. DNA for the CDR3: TGTGCCAGCAGTGGTAGCGGGATGGGGCTCGAGCAGTACTTC. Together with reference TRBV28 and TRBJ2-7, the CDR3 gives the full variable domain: DVKVTQSSRYLVKRTGEKVFLECVQDMDHENMFWYRQDPGLGLRLIYFSYDVKMKEKGDIPEGYSVSREKKERFSLILESASTNQTSMYLCASSGSGMGLEQYFGPGTRLTVT.

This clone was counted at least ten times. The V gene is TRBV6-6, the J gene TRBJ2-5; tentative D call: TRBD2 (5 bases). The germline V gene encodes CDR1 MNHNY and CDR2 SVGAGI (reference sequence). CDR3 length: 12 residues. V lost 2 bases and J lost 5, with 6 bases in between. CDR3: CASSYPGETQYF. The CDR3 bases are TGTGCCAGCAGTTACCCGGGGGAGACCCAGTACTTC.

CDR3: CASSPTGTSVDEQFF. CDR3 DNA sequence: TGTGCCAGCAGCCCGACCGGGACTAGCGTAGATGAGCAGTTCTTC. The chain joins TRBV7-2 to TRBJ2-1, with 10 positions matching TRBD2. The CDR3 has 15 amino acids. CDR1 and CDR2 from the germline V gene are SGHTA and FQGNSA. Losses at the gene ends were 5 bases for V and 8 bases for J; bases not matched to a gene: 9.

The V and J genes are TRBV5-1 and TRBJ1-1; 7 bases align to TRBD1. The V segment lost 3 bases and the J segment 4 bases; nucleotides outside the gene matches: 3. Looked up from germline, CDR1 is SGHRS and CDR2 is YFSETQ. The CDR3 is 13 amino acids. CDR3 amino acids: CASSSQGGTEAFF. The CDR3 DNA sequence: TGCGCCAGCAGCTCTCAGGGGGGCACTGAAGCTTTCTTT.

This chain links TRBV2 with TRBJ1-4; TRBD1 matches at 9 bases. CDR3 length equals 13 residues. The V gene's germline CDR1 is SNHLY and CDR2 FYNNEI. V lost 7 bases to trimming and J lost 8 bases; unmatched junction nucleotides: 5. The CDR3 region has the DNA TGTGCCAGCACCGGACAGGGGTTGGAAAAACTGTTTTTT. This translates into CASTGQGLEKLFF.

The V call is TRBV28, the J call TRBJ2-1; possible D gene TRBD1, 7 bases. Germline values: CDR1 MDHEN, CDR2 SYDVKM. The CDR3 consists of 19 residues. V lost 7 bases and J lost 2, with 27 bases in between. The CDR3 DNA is TGTGCCAGCATTGGCGGGGACAGTCTGTCCCAATTGGCCTACAATGAGCAGTTCTTC. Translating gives CASIGGDSLSQLAYNEQFF.

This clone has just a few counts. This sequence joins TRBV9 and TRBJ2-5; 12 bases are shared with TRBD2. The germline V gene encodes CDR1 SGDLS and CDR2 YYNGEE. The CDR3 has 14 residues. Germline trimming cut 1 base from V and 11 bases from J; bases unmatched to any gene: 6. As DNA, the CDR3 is TGTGCCAGCAGCGTACTTCTAGCGGGGGGGGTACAGTACTTC. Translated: CASSVLLAGGVQYF.